A single sample is the source of the 18 T cell receptor beta chains below, sequenced in a study of sequential checkpoint blockade in melanoma. Treatment denoted: randomized to nivolumab then ipilimumab (arm A) or the reverse (arm B). Profiling relied on immunoSEQ multiplex PCR, and the TCRdb table lists in-frame clones only, not all of them. The sample lists 35,000 to 45,000 clones, roughly 86% occurring once. Sequences were derived from CD8+ T cells sorted from blood (inferred from file names), sampled from a patient given nivolumab and ipilimumab in sequence. All receptors come from a human donor with melanoma.

By its share, this clone is medium-sized. The chain uses TRBV7-2 and TRBJ2-1, with a possible D match to TRBD2 (6 bases). Per germline, CDR1 SGHTA and CDR2 FQGNSA. This CDR3 contains 14 residues. V was trimmed by 1 base and J by 5 bases, leaving 9 bases between them. The CDR3 DNA reads TGTGCCAGCAGCTTAGTTGGAGGGGACAATGAGCAGTTCTTC. Encoded protein: CASSLVGGDNEQFF.

This clone was seen only once. CDR3 DNA: TGTGCCAGCAGCCCCAGAGAGAAAGGGGACACCGGGGAGCTGTTTTTT. This sequence encodes CASSPREKGDTGELFF. V and J are TRBV7-9 and TRBJ2-2; perhaps TRBD1 as D (5 bases). This CDR3 is 16 amino acids long. V gave up 5 bases and J gave up 3 bases, with 16 bases separating them. CDR1 and CDR2 from the germline V gene are SEHNR and FQNEAQ (reference sequence).

The chain links TRBV19 to TRBJ1-1; D gene uncertain. Germline loops: CDR1 LNHDA, CDR2 SQIVND (reference sequence). V was shortened by 6 bases and J by 2 bases, with 10 bases between the two germline ends. This CDR3 has 13 amino acids. CDR3 sequence reads: CASRITGNTEAFF. CDR3 coding DNA: TGTGCCAGTAGGATAACGGGAAACACTGAAGCTTTCTTT.

This chain links TRBV6-5 with TRBJ2-1; 10 nucleotides align to TRBD2. The germline CDR1 and CDR2 sequences are MNHEY and SVGAGI. CDR3 length: 14 amino acids. Germline trimming cut 6 bases from V and 7 bases from J; bases unmatched to any gene: 6. Here the CDR3 DNA reads TGTGCCAGCAGCCGAGCGGGGGGGGCAAATGAGCAGTTCTTC. It specifies CASSRAGGANEQFF.

The chain carries TRBV2 and TRBJ2-1; 8 bases line up with TRBD2. From germline, CDR1 is SNHLY and CDR2 FYNNEI. The CDR3 totals 16 residues. The junction had 8 bases not matched to a gene; V was cut back by 3 bases and J by 4 bases. In DNA form, the CDR3 reads TGTGCCAGCAGTGAGTCGGCGGGAGGTTGGTACAATGAGCAGTTCTTC. Protein sequence: CASSESAGGWYNEQFF. The full variable domain, with the rest looked up from reference TRBV2 and TRBJ2-1, is EPEVTQTPSHQVTQMGQEVILRCVPISNHLYFYWYRQILGQKVEFLVSFYNNEISEKSEIFDDQFSVERPDGSNFTLKIRSTKLEDSAMYFCASSESAGGWYNEQFFGPGTRLTVL.

The chain combines TRBV2 with TRBJ2-5; the D gene is possibly TRBD2 (6 bases). Trimming left V 2 bases short and J 1 base short, with 14 bases between. Per the germline V gene, CDR1 is SNHLY and CDR2 is FYNNEI. The CDR3 spans 16 residues. CDR3 nucleotides: TGTGCCAGCAGTGAATTTGCTAGCGAGATCCAAGAGACCCAGTACTTC. Its translation is CASSEFASEIQETQYF.

A single count supports this clone. J is TRBJ2-7 and V is TRBV5-1, with TRBD1 matching 7 bases. This CDR3 region has 14 residues. V was pared by 5 bases and J by 4 bases, with 9 bases of the junction left unmatched. Germline CDR1 and CDR2: SGHRS and YFSETQ. The CDR3 DNA reads TGCGCCAGCAGTCCCGCTAGGGGGCTGTACGAGCAGTACTTC. Translating gives CASSPARGLYEQYF.

The chain couples TRBV19 to TRBJ2-5; 7 nucleotides match TRBD1. Matching the DNA end better, TRBJ2-7 makes the J call doubtful. The CDR3 is made up of 14 amino acids. Per the germline V gene, CDR1 is LNHDA and CDR2 is SQIVND (reference sequence). The CDR3 sequence: CASSISGQFYEQYF. DNA of the CDR3: TGTGCCAGTAGTATATCGGGACAGTTCTACGAGCAGTACTTC.

V usage is TRBV6-1 and J usage is TRBJ2-7; TRBD2 matches 7 bases. This CDR3 has 15 amino acids. Germline-derived CDR1 and CDR2 are MNHNS and SASEGT. With 1 base clipped from V and 0 bases from J, the junction kept 3 bases outside the gene matches. The CDR3 sequence is CASSEVGLLSYEQYF. CDR3 coding DNA: TGTGCCAGCAGTGAAGTGGGACTACTCTCCTACGAGCAGTACTTC.

The chain uses TRBV19 and TRBJ2-7, with D uncertain. Trimming stripped 0 bases from V and 4 bases from J, with 10 bases between. The CDR3 has 14 residues. Germline V gives CDR1 LNHDA, CDR2 SQIVND (reference sequence). The CDR3 bases are TGTGCCAGTAGTATAGACTCAGGCCGTTACGAGCAGTACTTC. Protein: CASSIDSGRYEQYF.

The rearrangement joins TRBV4-2 to TRBJ2-5; 9 bases are a match to TRBD1. Germline V lookup: CDR1 LGHNA, CDR2 YNFKEQ. The CDR3 sequence is 15 residues long. The V and J ends lost 4 bases and 3 bases, in that order; junction bases with no gene match: 6. For the CDR3, the DNA is TGTGCCAGCAGCCCAGACCGGACAGGGGAAGAGACCCAGTACTTC. Protein: CASSPDRTGEETQYF.

This clone was seen a single time. V usage is TRBV5-1 and J usage is TRBJ2-7; perhaps TRBD2 as D (5 bases). Germline CDR1 is SGHRS and CDR2 is YFSETQ. The V and J ends lost 2 bases and 3 bases respectively, with 6 bases between them. This CDR3 has 12 residues. CDR3 sequence: CASSFEGYEQYF. CDR3 in DNA: TGCGCCAGCAGCTTCGAGGGCTACGAGCAGTACTTC.

V usage is TRBV2 and J usage is TRBJ2-7; 9 nucleotides agree with TRBD1. Germline CDR1 and CDR2: SNHLY and FYNNEI. CDR3 length: 13 residues. V gave up 6 bases and J gave up 5 bases; unmatched junction bases: 5. CDR3 region: CASRGDRAHEQYF. The CDR3 DNA reads TGTGCCAGCAGGGGGGACAGGGCCCACGAGCAGTACTTC.

The genes are TRBV30 and TRBJ2-1; weak D call: TRBD2 (6 bases). Per the germline V gene, CDR1 is GTSNPN and CDR2 is SVGIG (reference sequence). The ends were cut back, 3 bases at V and 0 bases at J, with 12 bases in the middle. The CDR3 sequence is 15 residues long. This CDR3 is CAWRALGSSYNEQFF. DNA for the CDR3: TGTGCCTGGAGGGCCCTCGGGAGCTCCTACAATGAGCAGTTCTTC.

The chain recombines TRBV27 with TRBJ2-7; 10 bases match TRBD1. This CDR3 is built from 14 residues. V lost 5 bases, J lost 3 bases, and 4 bases stayed unmatched. Looked up from germline, CDR1 is MNHEY and CDR2 is SMNVEV (reference sequence). The CDR3 protein is CASSAGQGGYEQYF. The CDR3 nucleotides are TGTGCCAGCAGTGCAGGACAGGGGGGCTACGAGCAGTACTTC.

This chain links TRBV19 with TRBJ2-3; perhaps TRBD2 as D (6 bases). Germline V gene lookup returns CDR1 LNHDA and CDR2 SQIVND (reference sequence). The CDR3 length is 16 residues. Between the trimmed V and J ends, which lost 7 bases and 1 base, there was a span of 18 bases. This CDR3 reads CASTPFLGGGTDTQYF. The CDR3 region has the DNA TGTGCCAGTACCCCCTTCTTAGGCGGGGGCACAGATACGCAGTATTTT. Combining the CDR3 with reference TRBV19 and TRBJ2-3 gives the whole variable domain DGGITQSPKYLFRKEGQNVTLSCEQNLNHDAMYWYRQDPGQGLRLIYYSQIVNDFQKGDIAEGYSVSREKKESFPLTVTSAQKNPTAFYLCASTPFLGGGTDTQYFGPGTRLTVL.

This clone was seen once. V gene TRBV5-1 combines with J gene TRBJ2-5; the D gene is possibly TRBD1 (6 bases). CDR1 and CDR2 (germline): SGHRS, YFSETQ. CDR3 length: 14 residues. Deletions cut 5 bases from V and 1 base from J, with 12 bases between. The CDR3 reads CASSLGTSQETQYF. The CDR3 bases are TGCGCCAGCAGTCTGGGGACATCCCAAGAGACCCAGTACTTC.

The chain joins TRBV13 to TRBJ2-7, with D maybe TRBD2 (6 bases). The CDR3 runs 14 residues. V dropped 5 bases and J dropped 4 bases, with 15 bases sitting between them. Germline V gene lookup returns CDR1 PRHDT and CDR2 FYEKMQ (reference sequence). DNA of the CDR3: TGTGCCAGCAGCCCTCCCCGGGAGATGTACGAGCAGTACTTC. Encoded protein: CASSPPREMYEQYF.